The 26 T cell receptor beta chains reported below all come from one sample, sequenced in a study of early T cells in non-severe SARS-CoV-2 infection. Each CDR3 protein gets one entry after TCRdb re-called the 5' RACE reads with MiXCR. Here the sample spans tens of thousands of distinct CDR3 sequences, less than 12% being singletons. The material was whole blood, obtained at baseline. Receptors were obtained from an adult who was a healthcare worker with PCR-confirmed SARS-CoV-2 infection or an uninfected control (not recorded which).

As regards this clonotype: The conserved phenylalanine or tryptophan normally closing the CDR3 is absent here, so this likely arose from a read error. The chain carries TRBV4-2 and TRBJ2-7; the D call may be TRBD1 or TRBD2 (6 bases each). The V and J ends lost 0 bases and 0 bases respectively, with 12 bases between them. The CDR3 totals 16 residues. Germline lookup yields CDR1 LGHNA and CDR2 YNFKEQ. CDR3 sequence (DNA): TGTGCCAGCAGCCAAGAGGGGGGCGCTAGCTCCTACGAGCAGTACTCC. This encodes CASSQEGGASSYEQYS.

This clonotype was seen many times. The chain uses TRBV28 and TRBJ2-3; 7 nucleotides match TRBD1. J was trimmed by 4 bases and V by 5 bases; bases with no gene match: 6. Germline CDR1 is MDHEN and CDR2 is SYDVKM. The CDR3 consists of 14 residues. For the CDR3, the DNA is TGTGCCAGCAGTCCTGACAGGGCGGCAGATACGCAGTATTTT. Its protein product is CASSPDRAADTQYF.

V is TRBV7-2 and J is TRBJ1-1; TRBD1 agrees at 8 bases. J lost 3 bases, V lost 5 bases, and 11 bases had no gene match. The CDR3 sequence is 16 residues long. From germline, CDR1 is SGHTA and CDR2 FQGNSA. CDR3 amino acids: CASSKAGTGAYTEAFF. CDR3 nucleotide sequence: TGTGCCAGCAGCAAAGCCGGGACAGGCGCCTACACTGAAGCTTTCTTT.

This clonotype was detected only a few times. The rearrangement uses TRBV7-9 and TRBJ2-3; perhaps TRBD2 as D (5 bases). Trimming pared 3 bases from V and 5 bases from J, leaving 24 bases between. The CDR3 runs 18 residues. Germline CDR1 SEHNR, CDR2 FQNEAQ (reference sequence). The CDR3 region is CASSLVGAARGSGDTQYF. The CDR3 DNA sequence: TGTGCCAGCAGCTTGGTGGGCGCTGCTAGAGGGAGTGGAGATACGCAGTATTTT.

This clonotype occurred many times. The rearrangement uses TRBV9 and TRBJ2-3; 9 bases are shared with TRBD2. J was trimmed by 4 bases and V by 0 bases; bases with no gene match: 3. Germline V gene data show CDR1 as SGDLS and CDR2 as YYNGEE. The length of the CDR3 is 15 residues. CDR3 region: CASSVALAGPDTQYF. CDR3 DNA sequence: TGTGCCAGCAGCGTAGCTCTAGCGGGGCCAGATACGCAGTATTTT. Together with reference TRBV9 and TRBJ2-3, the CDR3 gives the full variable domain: DSGVTQTPKHLITATGQRVTLRCSPRSGDLSVYWYQQSLDQGLQFLIQYYNGEERAKGNILERFSAQQFPDLHSELNLSSLELGDSALYFCASSVALAGPDTQYFGPGTRLTVL.

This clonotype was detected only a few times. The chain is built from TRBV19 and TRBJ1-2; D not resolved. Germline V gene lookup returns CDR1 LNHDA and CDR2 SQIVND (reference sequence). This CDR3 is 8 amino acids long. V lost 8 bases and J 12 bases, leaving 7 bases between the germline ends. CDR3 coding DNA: TGTGCCAGTGGCCTCAACACCTTC. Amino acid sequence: CASGLNTF.

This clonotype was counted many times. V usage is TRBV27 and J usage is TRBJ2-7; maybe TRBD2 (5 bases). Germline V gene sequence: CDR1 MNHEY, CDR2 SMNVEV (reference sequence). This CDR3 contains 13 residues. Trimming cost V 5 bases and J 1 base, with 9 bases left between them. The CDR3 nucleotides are TGTGCCAGCAGTAAAAGCGGATCCTACGAGCAGTACTTC. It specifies CASSKSGSYEQYF.

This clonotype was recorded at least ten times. The CDR3 coding sequence is TGTGCCAGCAGCTTCTCCGGGACTAGCGACGAGCAGTTCTTC. This gives the protein CASSFSGTSDEQFF. The J gene is TRBJ2-1, the V gene TRBV7-3; 10 bases align to TRBD2. Germline CDR1 and CDR2: SGHTA and FQGTGA. The V and J ends lost 3 bases and 10 bases, in that order; junction bases with no gene match: 6. There are 14 residues in the CDR3.

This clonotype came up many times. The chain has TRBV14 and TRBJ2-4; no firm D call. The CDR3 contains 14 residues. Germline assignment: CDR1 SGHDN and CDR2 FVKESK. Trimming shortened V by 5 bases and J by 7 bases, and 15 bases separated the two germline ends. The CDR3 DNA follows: TGTGCCAGCAGCTCCCAAGGCAATATGAACATTCAGTACTTC. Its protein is CASSSQGNMNIQYF.

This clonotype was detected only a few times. The CDR3: CASSPSGDTQYF. In DNA, the CDR3 is TGTGCCAGCAGTCCGTCCGGCGATACGCAGTATTTT. The rearrangement uses TRBV27 and TRBJ2-3; D is ambiguous. Between the trimmed V and J ends, which lost 5 bases and 6 bases, there was a span of 9 bases. CDR1 is MNHEY and CDR2 is SMNVEV in the germline V gene (reference sequence). The CDR3 sequence is 12 residues long.

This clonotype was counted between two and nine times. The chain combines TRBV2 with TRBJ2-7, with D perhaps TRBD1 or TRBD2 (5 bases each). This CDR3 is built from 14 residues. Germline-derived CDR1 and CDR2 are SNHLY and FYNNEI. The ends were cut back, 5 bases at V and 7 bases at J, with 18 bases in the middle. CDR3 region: CASSRDPGTAEQYF. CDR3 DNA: TGTGCCAGCAGTCGTGATCCTGGGACGGCAGAGCAGTACTTC.

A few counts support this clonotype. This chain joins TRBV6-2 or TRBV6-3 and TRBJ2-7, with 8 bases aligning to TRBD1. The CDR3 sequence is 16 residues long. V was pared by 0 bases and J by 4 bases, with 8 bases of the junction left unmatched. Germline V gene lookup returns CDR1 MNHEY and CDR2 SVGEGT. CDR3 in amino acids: CASSYSGTGTTYEQYF. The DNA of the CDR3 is TGTGCCAGCAGTTACTCCGGGACAGGAACGACTTACGAGCAGTACTTC.

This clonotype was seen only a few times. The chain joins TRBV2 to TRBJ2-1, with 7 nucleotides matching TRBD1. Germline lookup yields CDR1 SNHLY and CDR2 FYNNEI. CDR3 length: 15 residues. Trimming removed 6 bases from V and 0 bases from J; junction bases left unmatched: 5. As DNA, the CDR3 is TGTGCCAGCAGGGCGGACAGGAGCTCCTACAATGAGCAGTTCTTC. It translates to CASRADRSSYNEQFF.

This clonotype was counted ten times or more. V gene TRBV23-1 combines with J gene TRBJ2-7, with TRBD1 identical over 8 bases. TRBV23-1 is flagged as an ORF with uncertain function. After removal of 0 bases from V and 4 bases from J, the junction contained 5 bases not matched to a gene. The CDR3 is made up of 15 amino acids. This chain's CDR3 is CASSQSTGQGYEQYF. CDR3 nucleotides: TGCGCCAGCAGTCAATCGACAGGACAGGGTTACGAGCAGTACTTC.

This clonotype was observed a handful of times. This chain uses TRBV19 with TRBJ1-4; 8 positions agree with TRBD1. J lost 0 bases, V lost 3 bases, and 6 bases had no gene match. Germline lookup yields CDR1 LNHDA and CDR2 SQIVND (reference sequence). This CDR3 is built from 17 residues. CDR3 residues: CASSIKTGVSTNEKLFF. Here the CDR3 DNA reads TGTGCCAGTAGTATCAAGACAGGGGTCTCAACTAATGAAAAACTGTTTTTT.

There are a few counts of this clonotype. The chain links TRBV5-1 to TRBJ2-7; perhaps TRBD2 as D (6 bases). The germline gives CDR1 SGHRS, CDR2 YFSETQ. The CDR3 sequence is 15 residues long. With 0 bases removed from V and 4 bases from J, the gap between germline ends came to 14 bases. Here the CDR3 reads CASSLGLAGLYEQYF. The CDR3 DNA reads TGCGCCAGCAGCTTGGGGCTGGCGGGACTTTACGAGCAGTACTTC.

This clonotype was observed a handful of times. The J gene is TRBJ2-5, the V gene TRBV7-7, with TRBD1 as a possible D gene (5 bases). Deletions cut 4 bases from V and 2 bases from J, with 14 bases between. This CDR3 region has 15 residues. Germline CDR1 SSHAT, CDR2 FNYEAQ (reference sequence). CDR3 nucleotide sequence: TGTGCCAGCAGCTCGAATTCCGACAGACAAGAGACCCAGTACTTC. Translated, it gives CASSSNSDRQETQYF.

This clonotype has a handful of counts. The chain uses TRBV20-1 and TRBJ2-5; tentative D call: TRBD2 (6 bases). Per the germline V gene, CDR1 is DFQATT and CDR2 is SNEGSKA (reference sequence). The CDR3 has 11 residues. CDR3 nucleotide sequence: TGCAGCGGAGGGTTTGGAGAGACCCAGTACTTC. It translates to CSGGFGETQYF.

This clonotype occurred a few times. CDR3 loop: CASRYQLWGDTQYF. CDR3 nucleotides: TGTGCCAGCCGATATCAACTGTGGGGGGATACGCAGTATTTT. V usage is TRBV27 and J usage is TRBJ2-3; D might be TRBD1 or TRBD2, each matching 5 bases. The CDR3 has 14 amino acids. CDR1 and CDR2 from the germline V gene are MNHEY and SMNVEV (reference sequence). Trimming cost V 8 bases and J 6 bases, with 18 bases left between them.

The CDR3 DNA is TGTGCCAGCGGGGGACAGGAGACCTACGAGCAGTACTTC. It yields the protein CASGGQETYEQYF. V gene TRBV12-3 or TRBV12-4 combines with J gene TRBJ2-7; 8 nucleotides agree with TRBD1. The CDR3 is made up of 13 amino acids. V lost 8 bases, J lost 2 bases, and 5 bases stayed unmatched.

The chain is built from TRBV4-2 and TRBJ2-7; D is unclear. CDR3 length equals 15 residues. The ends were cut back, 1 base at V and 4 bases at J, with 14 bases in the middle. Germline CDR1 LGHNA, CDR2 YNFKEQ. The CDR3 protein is CASSQGSPSQYEQYF. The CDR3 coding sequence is TGTGCCAGCAGCCAAGGATCCCCAAGCCAATACGAGCAGTACTTC.

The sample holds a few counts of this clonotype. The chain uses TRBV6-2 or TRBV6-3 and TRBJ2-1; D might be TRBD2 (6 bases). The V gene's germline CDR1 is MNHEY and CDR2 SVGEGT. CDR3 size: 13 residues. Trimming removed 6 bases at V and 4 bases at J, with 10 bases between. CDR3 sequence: CASSVGRYNEQFF. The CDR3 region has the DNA TGTGCCAGCAGCGTTGGGAGGTACAATGAGCAGTTCTTC.

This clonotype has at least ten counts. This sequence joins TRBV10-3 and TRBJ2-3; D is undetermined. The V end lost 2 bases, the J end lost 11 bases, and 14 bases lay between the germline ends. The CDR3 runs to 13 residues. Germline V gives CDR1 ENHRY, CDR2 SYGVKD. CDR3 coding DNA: TGTGCCATCAGTGAGACTACCCAAGCGAGGCAGTATTTT. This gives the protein CAISETTQARQYF.

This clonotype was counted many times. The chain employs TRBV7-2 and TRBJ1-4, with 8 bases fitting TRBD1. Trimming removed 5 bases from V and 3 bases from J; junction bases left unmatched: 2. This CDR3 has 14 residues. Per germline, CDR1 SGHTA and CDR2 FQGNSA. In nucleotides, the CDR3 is TGTGCCAGCAGCCGACAGGGGCCTAATGAAAAACTGTTTTTT. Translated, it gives CASSRQGPNEKLFF.

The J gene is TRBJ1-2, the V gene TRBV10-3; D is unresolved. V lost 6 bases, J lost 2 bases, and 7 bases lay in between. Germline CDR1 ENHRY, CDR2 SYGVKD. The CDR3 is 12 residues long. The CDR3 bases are TGTGCCATCAGGACGGTGAACTATGGCTACACCTTC. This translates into CAIRTVNYGYTF.

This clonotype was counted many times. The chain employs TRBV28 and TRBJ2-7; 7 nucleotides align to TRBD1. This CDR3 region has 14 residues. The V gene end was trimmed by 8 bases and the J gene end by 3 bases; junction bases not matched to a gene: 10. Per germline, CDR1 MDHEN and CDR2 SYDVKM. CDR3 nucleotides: TGTGCCAGCCAGCCGGTAGGGGGCTTCTACGAGCAGTACTTC. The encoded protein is CASQPVGGFYEQYF.